The clone carrying this T cell receptor beta chain was recorded at least ten times. Its specificity is unknown. Individual cDNA molecules received unique molecular identifiers during library preparation. TCRdb called the 5' RACE reads again in MiXCR, with one record for every CDR3 protein. The sample holds 70,000 to 75,000 distinct CDR3 sequences, roughly 12% seen once. Germline V gives CDR1 SEHNR, CDR2 FQNEAQ (reference sequence). V dropped 4 bases and J dropped 0 bases, with 21 bases sitting between them. This CDR3 comprises 18 residues. The sample belongs to a study of early T cells in non-severe SARS-CoV-2 infection. For the study at large: From unsorted whole blood, bulk RNA was sequenced, and the chains remained unpaired.

Study-level results: The study's VDJdb matching favored anti-spike CD8 responses and missed private and CD4 specificities.

Sequenced input: whole blood. The sequence was collected from an adult who was a healthcare worker with PCR-confirmed SARS-CoV-2 infection or an uninfected control (not recorded which). The J gene is TRBJ1-2, the V gene TRBV7-9; possible D gene TRBD1, 6 bases. The CDR3 spells CASSSSRGKGGTNYGYTF. CDR3 DNA sequence: TGTGCCAGCAGCTCAAGCAGGGGAAAAGGTGGGACTAACTATGGCTACACCTTC.